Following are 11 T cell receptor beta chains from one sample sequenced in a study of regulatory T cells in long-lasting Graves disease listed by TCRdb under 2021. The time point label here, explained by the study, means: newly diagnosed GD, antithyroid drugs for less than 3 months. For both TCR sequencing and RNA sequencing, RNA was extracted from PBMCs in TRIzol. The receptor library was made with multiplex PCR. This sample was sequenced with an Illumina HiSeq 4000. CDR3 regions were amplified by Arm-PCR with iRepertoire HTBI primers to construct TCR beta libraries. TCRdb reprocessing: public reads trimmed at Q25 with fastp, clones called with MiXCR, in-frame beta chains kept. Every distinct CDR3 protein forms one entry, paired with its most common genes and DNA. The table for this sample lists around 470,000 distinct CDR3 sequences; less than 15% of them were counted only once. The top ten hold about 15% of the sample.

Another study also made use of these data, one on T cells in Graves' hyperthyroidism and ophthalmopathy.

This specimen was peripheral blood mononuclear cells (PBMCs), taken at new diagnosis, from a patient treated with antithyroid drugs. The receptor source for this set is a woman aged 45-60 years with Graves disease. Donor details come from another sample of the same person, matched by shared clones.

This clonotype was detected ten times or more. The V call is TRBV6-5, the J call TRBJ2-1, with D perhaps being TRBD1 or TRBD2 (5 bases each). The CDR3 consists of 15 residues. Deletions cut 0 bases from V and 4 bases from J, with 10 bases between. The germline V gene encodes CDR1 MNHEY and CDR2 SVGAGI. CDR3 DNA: TGTGCCAGCAGTTACTCGGTGGGACCGTACAATGAGCAGTTCTTC. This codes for CASSYSVGPYNEQFF.

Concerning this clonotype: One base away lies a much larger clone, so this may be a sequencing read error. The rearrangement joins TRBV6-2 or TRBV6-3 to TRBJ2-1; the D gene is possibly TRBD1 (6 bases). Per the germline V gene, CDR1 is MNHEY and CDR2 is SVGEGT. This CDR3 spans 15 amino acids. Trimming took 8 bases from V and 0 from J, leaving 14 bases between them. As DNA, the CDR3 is TGTGCCAGCGCGATTAGAGGGGGCTCCTACAATGAGCAGTTCTTC. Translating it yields CASAIRGGSYNEQFF.

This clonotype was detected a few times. In DNA, the CDR3 is TGCGCCAGCAGCCTTCGGGCGCGCAATGAAAAACTGTTTTTT. Protein sequence: CASSLRARNEKLFF. V is TRBV4-1 and J is TRBJ1-4; D not certain. The CDR3 totals 14 residues. CDR1 and CDR2 (germline): MGHRA, YSYEKL. Between the trimmed V and J ends, which lost 4 bases and 5 bases, there was a span of 11 bases.

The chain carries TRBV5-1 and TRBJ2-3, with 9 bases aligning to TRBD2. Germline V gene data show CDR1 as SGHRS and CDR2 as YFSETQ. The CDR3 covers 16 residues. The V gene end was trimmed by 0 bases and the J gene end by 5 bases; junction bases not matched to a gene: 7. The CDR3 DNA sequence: TGCGCCAGCAGCTTGGAGCCTAGCGGGAAGGTAGATACGCAGTATTTT. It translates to CASSLEPSGKVDTQYF.

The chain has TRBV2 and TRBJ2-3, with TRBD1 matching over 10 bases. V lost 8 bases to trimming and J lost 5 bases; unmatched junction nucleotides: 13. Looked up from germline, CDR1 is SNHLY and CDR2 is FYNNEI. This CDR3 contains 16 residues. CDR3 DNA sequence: TGTGCCAGCGTGCCTACCAGGACAGGGGGGGGAGATACGCAGTATTTT. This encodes CASVPTRTGGGDTQYF.

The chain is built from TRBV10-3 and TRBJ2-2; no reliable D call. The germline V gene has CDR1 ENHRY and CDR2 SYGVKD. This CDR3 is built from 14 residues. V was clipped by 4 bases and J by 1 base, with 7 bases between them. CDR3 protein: CAISAAGNTGELFF. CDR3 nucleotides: TGTGCCATCAGTGCCGCAGGGAACACCGGGGAGCTGTTTTTT.

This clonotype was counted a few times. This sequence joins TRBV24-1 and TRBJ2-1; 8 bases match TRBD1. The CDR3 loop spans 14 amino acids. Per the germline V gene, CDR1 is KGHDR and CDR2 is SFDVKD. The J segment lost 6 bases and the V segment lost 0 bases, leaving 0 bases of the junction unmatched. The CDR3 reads CATSDLGQGNEQFF. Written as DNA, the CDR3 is TGTGCCACCAGTGATTTGGGACAGGGCAATGAGCAGTTCTTC.

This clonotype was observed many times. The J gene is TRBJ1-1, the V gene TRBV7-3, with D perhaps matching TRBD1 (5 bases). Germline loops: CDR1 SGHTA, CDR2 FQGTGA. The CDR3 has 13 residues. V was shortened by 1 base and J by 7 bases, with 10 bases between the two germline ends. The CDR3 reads CASSLIWGGEAFF. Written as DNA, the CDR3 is TGTGCCAGCAGCTTAATATGGGGCGGTGAAGCTTTCTTT.

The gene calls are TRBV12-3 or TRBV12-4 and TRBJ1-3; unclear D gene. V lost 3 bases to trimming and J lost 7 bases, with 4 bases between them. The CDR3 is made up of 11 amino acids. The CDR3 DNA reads TGTGCCAGCAGTTTTGCCAACACCATATATTTT. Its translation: CASSFANTIYF.

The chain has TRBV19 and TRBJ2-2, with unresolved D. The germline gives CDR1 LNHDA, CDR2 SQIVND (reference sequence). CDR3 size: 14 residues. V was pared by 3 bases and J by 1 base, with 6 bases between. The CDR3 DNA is TGTGCCAGTAGTATCCGACAGAACACCGGGGAGCTGTTTTTT. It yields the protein CASSIRQNTGELFF.

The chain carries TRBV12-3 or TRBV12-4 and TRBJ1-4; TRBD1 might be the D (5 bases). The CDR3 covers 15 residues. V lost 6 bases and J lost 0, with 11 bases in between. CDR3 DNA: TGTGCCAGCAGCAAGACAGACGCAACTAATGAAAAACTGTTTTTT. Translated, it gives CASSKTDATNEKLFF.